This T cell receptor (beta chain) was documented in a study of shared clonotypes between healthy human individuals (dated by TCRdb to the early 2020s). Regarding the complete study: The cohort comprised two women and three men aged 18 to 49 years. Per donor, leukapheresis produced somewhere between about 0.94 and 9.5 billion PBMCs. Libraries were prepared and TCR repertoires were sequenced by different laboratories using diverse techniques, in order to increase sequencing depth and limit assay-specific biases. Per donor, three plates each were used for CD4 naive and CD4 memory, two for CD8 naive, and one for CD8 memory. Blood TCR repertoires of 5 or 6 healthy adults were deeply sequenced to estimate repertoire size and the extent of clonotype sharing between individuals.

The donors were healthy, HIV-negative adults with no recently reported acute infections or vaccinations. All donors were Caucasian adults living in Nashville, Tennessee, USA. CD4+ T cells were enriched by magnetic negative selection, after which naive cells were positively selected on CD45RA and the negative fraction was taken as the memory subset. Blood was obtained by leukapheresis, after which PBMCs were separated by Ficoll-Histopaque density gradient centrifugation and cryopreserved in liquid nitrogen vapor phase. Analytical flow cytometry was used to check the purity and quantity of every magnetically sorted T cell population. Each sorted fraction had its genomic DNA isolated and then quantified by UV absorbance on a Nanodrop 2000c. Turning to this clone: Its antigen is unknown. Base qualities are not at hand, and no much larger clone is one base apart.

TCR CDR3 regions were amplified from genomic DNA by multiplex PCR using the deep immunoSEQ assay. Extracted genomic DNA from each cell subset was spread evenly across all wells of several immunoSEQ 96-well plates, with each plate serving as a replicate. For sorted subsets, about 220 ng of genomic DNA, equivalent to about 30,000 T cell genomes, went into each replicate PCR. Purified libraries were quantified with a Qubit 3.0 fluorometer, sized on a Bioanalyzer 2100, and re-quantified with the KAPA Library Quantification kit. A separate single-read 150-cycle Illumina NextSeq 550 flow cell was used to sequence each immunoSEQ 96-well plate. The study's own analysis went as follows. Because the immunoSEQ output included only junctional sequences and no quality scores, the filtering could not be the same as the filtering used for full-length reads. Sequences were annotated with PyIR, a Python wrapper for IgBLAST v1.9, and V/J genes and CDR3 were assigned using IMGT germline references. Reads with weak V/J assignments (E-value above 1e-6), missing CDR3, stop codons, out-of-frame junctions, or ambiguous translated residues were removed. V3J clonotypes were defined as sequences sharing an identical inferred V gene, J gene, and CDR3 amino acid sequence. Percentage overlap between repertoires was computed as shared unique clonotypes divided by the size of the smaller repertoire. Repertoire richness was assessed with RTK rarefaction, the Chao1 estimator, and Recon v2.1 estimates of unobserved clonotypes. Generation probabilities were computed with OLGA for all TCRbeta clonotypes obtained by the gDNA method from several donors. As stored in TCRdb, this immuneACCESS dataset retains in-frame rearrangements with V and J assigned. A fraction of the clones does not appear; measured against another copy, unresolved V genes explain less than half of the discrepancy, and the remainder lacks a known reason. That table supplies the V and J calls and clone size; D and trimming were determined from the DNA. The sample profile shows 1.6 million or so clones; around 98.5% of them were found once. The top ten clones comprise around 0.33% of the sample.

V was cut back by 2 bases and J by 0 bases, leaving a gap of 1 base between them. The CDR3 numbers 12 residues from cysteine through phenylalanine. The only DNA kept is the CDR3, 36 bases in frame from the first base. The germline V gene (reference sequence) supplies CDR1 LNHDA and CDR2 SQIVND. The investigation overall reported the following: When several donors were compared, the shared fraction of clonotypes was around 5.1% for naive CD4, 3.5% to 4% for naive CD8, about 2.5% for memory CD4, and 0.4% for memory CD8. Naive subsets generally had larger estimated clonotype richness than memory subsets. Compared with non-shared clonotypes, clonotypes shared by all four sorted-subset donors had higher generation probabilities. Pairwise subsampling indicated that sequencing depth was expected to affect the degree of clonotype sharing among donors. Even with the large sequencing depth, rarefaction of the sorted-subset datasets indicated that sequencing was incomplete. Because the study included a small number of donors, the genetic and exposure-history diversity represented was limited. Sampling was restricted to blood, and TCR repertoires in tissues likely differ from the TCR repertoires found in blood.

Input material: naive CD4+ T cells sorted from blood. The cell subset or site label here, explained by the study, means: CD45RA+ positively selected. This receptor chain uses TRBV19 and TRBJ2-5; the D gene cannot be resolved reliably. This TCR came from a man aged 25 to 45 in good health. Read as DNA, the sequence is TGTGCCAGTAGTATAAACCAAGAGACCCAGTACTTC. It translates to CASSINQETQYF.